A selection of T cell receptor beta chains follows, all from one sample in a study of T cells in Graves' hyperthyroidism and ophthalmopathy. TCRdb called the multiplex PCR reads again in MiXCR, with one record for every CDR3 protein. The sample lists about 350,000 distinct CDR3 sequences, 15% to 20% seen once, with 30% to 35% in the top ten. Material: blood. All receptors derive from a woman aged 25 to 45 with Graves' hyperthyroidism that later progressed to Graves' ophthalmopathy. Both conserved end residues are part of each CDR3. D genes are given only for firm matches. Size is omitted from some rows. Given values are once, few, many or a class for expanded clones.

d_call	v_call	j_call	clone_size	cdr3_nt	cdr3_aa
TRBD1	TRBV4-1	TRBJ2-7	few	TGCGCCAGCAGCCAAGATGAGGGACAGGGGGATGAGCAGTACTTC	CASSQDEGQGDEQYF
TRBD1	TRBV28	TRBJ2-2	many	TGTGCCAGCACGTACGCCGGGACAGGGAACACCGGGGAGCTGTTTTTT	CASTYAGTGNTGELFF
TRBD1	TRBV28	TRBJ1-2	many	TGTGCCAGCAGTCCGACAGGGGGTAACTATGGCTACACCTTC	CASSPTGGNYGYTF
.	TRBV24-1	TRBJ2-2	many	TGTGCCACCAGTGATCCCCAGCGGGACACCGGGGAGCTGTTTTTT	CATSDPQRDTGELFF
.	TRBV5-1	TRBJ1-6	few	TGCGCCAGCAGCTTGGCCGGCCCAGGGTTGTCCTATAATTCACCCCTCCACTTT	CASSLAGPGLSYNSPLHF
.	TRBV20-1	TRBJ2-1	many	TGCAGTGCCCGAGGGCCTGGGACTTACAATGAGCAGTTCTTC	CSARGPGTYNEQFF
.	TRBV30	TRBJ2-3	many	TGTGCCTGGAGTGACGGGGGCCCAGATACGCAGTATTTT	CAWSDGGPDTQYF
.	TRBV6-2/TRBV6-3	TRBJ1-1	few	TGTGCCAGCAGTTACGGCAGGGTAAGGACTGAAGCTTTCTTT	CASSYGRVRTEAFF
.	TRBV7-9	TRBJ1-1	.	TGTGCCAGCAGCCTCCCGGTGATGTTGAACACTGAAGCTTTCTTT	CASSLPVMLNTEAFF
TRBD1	TRBV20-1	TRBJ1-5	many	TGCAGTGCTAGTGCCACCGGGACAGGGACCTTCAATCAGCCCCAGCATTTT	CSASATGTGTFNQPQHF
.	TRBV20-1	TRBJ2-7	.	TGCAGTGCTAAAAAAACAGGACTCTCCTACGAGCAGTACTTC	CSAKKTGLSYEQYF
.	TRBV19	TRBJ2-2	once	TGTGCCAGTAGTATAGGGCGTACCGTGGAGCTGTTTTTT	CASSIGRTVELFF
TRBD1	TRBV25-1	TRBJ1-2	few	TGTGCCAGCAGTGAATGGGGGGACAGCCCCGGGAGCGCCTTC	CASSEWGDSPGSAF
.	TRBV30	TRBJ1-1	many	TGTGCCTGGAGTGTAGATGGGGGCAGTTACACTGAAGCTTTCTTT	CAWSVDGGSYTEAFF
.	TRBV7-9	TRBJ2-7	.	TGTGCCAGCAGCTTAAAAAAAGGGTTAGAGCAGTACTTC	CASSLKKGLEQYF
TRBD1	TRBV4-1	TRBJ1-5	.	TGCGCCAGCAGCCAGGTTAGGGGACAGGTCAATCAGCCCCAGCATTTT	CASSQVRGQVNQPQHF
.	TRBV4-1	TRBJ1-2	.	TGCGCCAGCAGCCAACCGCGGCGGTCTTTCTATGGCTACACCTTC	CASSQPRRSFYGYTF
.	TRBV12-3/TRBV12-4	TRBJ2-1	many	TGTGCCAGCAGTTTAATTACGATCGATGAGCAGTTCTTC	CASSLITIDEQFF
.	TRBV7-9	TRBJ2-1	few	TGTGCCAGCAGCCGACGTAGGGGACCCTGGTACAATGAGCAGTTCTTC	CASSRRRGPWYNEQFF
.	TRBV29-1	TRBJ1-2	.	TGCAGCGTCGGGGTTGGACAGTGGGACGGCTACACCTTC	CSVGVGQWDGYTF
TRBD2	TRBV19	TRBJ2-1	few	TGTGCCAGTAGTATATTTAGCGGGAGAGGCTACAATGAGCAGTTCTTC	CASSIFSGRGYNEQFF
.	TRBV15	TRBJ1-3	few	TGTGCCACCAGCTTAGGCCGCAACTCTGGAAACACCATATATTTT	CATSLGRNSGNTIYF
TRBD1	TRBV20-1	TRBJ2-1	many	TGCAGTGCTATTCGGGACAGGTTATACAATGAGCAGTTCTTC	CSAIRDRLYNEQFF
.	TRBV11-2	TRBJ1-1	.	TGTGCCAGCAGCCGAGCTGGACGGTTAGAAGCTTTCTTT	CASSRAGRLEAFF
TRBD2	TRBV6-1	TRBJ2-3	.	TGTGCCAGCAGTGAAAGAGCGGGAGGGGGCACAGATACGCAGTATTTT	CASSERAGGGTDTQYF
TRBD2	TRBV6-5	TRBJ2-2	many	TGTGCCAGCAAGTTTCTAGCGGGGGGAAAGGGCACCGGGGAGCTGTTTTTT	CASKFLAGGKGTGELFF
.	TRBV28	TRBJ1-2	many	TGTGCCAGCAGAAGGGGCCTGGATGGCTACACCTTC	CASRRGLDGYTF
.	TRBV30	TRBJ2-1	many	TGTGCCTGGACTAAGCGGAGCCACTACAATGAGCAGTTCTTC	CAWTKRSHYNEQFF
.	TRBV12-3/TRBV12-4	TRBJ2-2	.	TGTGCCAGCACCCTGCGAGCAGGGGGGGAGCTGCTTTTT	CASTLRAGGELLF
.	TRBV4-1	TRBJ1-5	.	TGCGCCAGCAGCCAAGTTGCGGGGATGTATCAGCCCCAGCATTTT	CASSQVAGMYQPQHF
TRBD1	TRBV5-8	TRBJ2-4	many	TGTGCCAGCAGCTCGGACAGGAAAAACATTCAGTACTTC	CASSSDRKNIQYF
TRBD1	TRBV7-9	TRBJ1-2	many	TGTGCCAGCAGCTTGTTTTCCCTTCCCCTTGAGGGGACAGGGGGAGATGGCTACACCTTC	CASSLFSLPLEGTGGDGYTF
.	TRBV5-1	TRBJ1-5	many	TGCGCCAGCAGCTTAGGCGCAGGGAATCAGCCCCAGCATTTT	CASSLGAGNQPQHF
.	TRBV2	TRBJ1-1	many	TGTGCCAGCAGTGAGGGTCTTTGGACAGCGAACACTGAAGCTTTCTTT	CASSEGLWTANTEAFF
.	TRBV19	TRBJ2-1	few	TGTGCCAGTAGTATGTCCCGGCTTGAGCAGTTCTTC	CASSMSRLEQFF
TRBD1	TRBV4-1	TRBJ1-1	few	TGCGCCAGCAGCCAAGGAACAGGGGTAATGAGCTCTGAAGCTTTCTTT	CASSQGTGVMSSEAFF
TRBD1	TRBV19	TRBJ2-3	many	TGTGCCAGTAGTACCCGGGACAGTGGCATCACAGATACGCAGTATTTT	CASSTRDSGITDTQYF
TRBD2	TRBV12-3/TRBV12-4	TRBJ2-2	many	TGTGCCAGCAGTTCGCCTAGCGGGAGGGCAAACACCGGGGAGCTGTTTTTT	CASSSPSGRANTGELFF
.	TRBV30	TRBJ2-3	many	TGTGCCTTCTTCACAGATACGCAGTATTTT	CAFFTDTQYF
TRBD1	TRBV20-1	TRBJ1-5	many	TGCAGTGCTCCCAAGACAGGGACCCAGCATTTT	CSAPKTGTQHF
TRBD2	TRBV25-1	TRBJ2-1	few	TGTGCCAGCGCTACAAATCCAGCGGGAGCTATCTACAATGAGCAGTTCTTC	CASATNPAGAIYNEQFF
.	TRBV27	TRBJ1-1	few	TGTGCCAGCAGTTTTATTGGGGGCGGTAACACTGAAGCTTTCTTT	CASSFIGGGNTEAFF
TRBD2	TRBV29-1	TRBJ2-5	.	TGCAGCGTTGAAGGAGGGACTAGCGGGAGGAGATTGGAGACCCAGTACTTC	CSVEGGTSGRRLETQYF
.	TRBV11-2	TRBJ2-3	many	TGTGCCAGCAGCTTAGACAGAGCCACAGATACGCAGTATTTT	CASSLDRATDTQYF
TRBD2	TRBV7-9	TRBJ2-7	many	TGTGCCAGCAGTCCTATTAGCGGGAGTACCCCCTACGAGCAGTACTTC	CASSPISGSTPYEQYF
.	TRBV9	TRBJ1-3	few	TGTGCCAGCAGCGGTACAGGGCTCGGAAACACCATATATTTT	CASSGTGLGNTIYF
.	TRBV29-1	TRBJ1-2	.	TGCAGCGTCTTAGAAAACTATGGCTACACCTTC	CSVLENYGYTF
TRBD1	TRBV19	TRBJ1-1	many	TGTGCCACCGACACAGGGGGGAACACTGAAGCTTTCTTT	CATDTGGNTEAFF
.	TRBV19	TRBJ1-5	.	TGTGCCAGTAGTATTGGAGTGGACAAAGGGGGCAATCAGCCCCAGCATTTT	CASSIGVDKGGNQPQHF
.	TRBV6-7	TRBJ2-7	few	TGTGCCAGCAGTTACTCGCGGCCCAAACCCTACGAGCAGTACTTC	CASSYSRPKPYEQYF
TRBD1	TRBV6-2/TRBV6-3	TRBJ1-1	.	TGTGCCAGCAGCACGGGACAGGGGACACTGAACACTGAAGCTTTCTTT	CASSTGQGTLNTEAFF
.	TRBV19	TRBJ1-4	.	TGTGCCAGTAAGGACACCGGCGGGGAAAAACTGTTTTTT	CASKDTGGEKLFF
.	TRBV12-3/TRBV12-4	TRBJ1-2	many	TGTGCCAGCAGCACCGGGGCCGGGCGTGGCTACACCTTC	CASSTGAGRGYTF
.	TRBV12-3/TRBV12-4	TRBJ1-1	many	TGTGCCAGCACCGAAACAGGGACCACTGAAGCTTTCTTT	CASTETGTTEAFF